One sample yielded the 23 T cell receptor beta chains listed below, sequenced in a study of cytomegalovirus exposure and HLA in healthy donors. The primer mix had 60 Vbeta and 13 Jbeta primers. Only in-frame clones appear in the TCRdb table, and some are missing; sequencing was by immunoSEQ multiplex PCR. The sample records about 120,000 clones, 75% being singletons. The source material was PBMCs. The receptors derive from a woman aged 18-29 years in good health and CMV-seronegative.

The chain combines TRBV30 with TRBJ2-7; tentatively, D is TRBD1 (6 bases). CDR3 size: 16 residues. The germline V gene encodes CDR1 GTSNPN and CDR2 SVGIG (reference sequence). V gave up 0 bases and J gave up 1 base, with 16 bases separating them. The CDR3 bases are TGTGCCTGGAGTGTAGACAGGAAAAGGAGGTCCTACGAGCAGTACTTC. The encoded protein is CAWSVDRKRRSYEQYF.

This clone has a single count. The chain carries TRBV6-5 and TRBJ1-2; the D gene is possibly TRBD1 (5 bases). The CDR3 has 14 residues. CDR1 is MNHEY, CDR2 SVGAGI, per germline. Trimming shortened V by 5 bases and J by 4 bases, and 14 bases separated the two germline ends. CDR3 loop: CASSVQETVYGYTF. The CDR3 nucleotides are TGTGCCAGCAGTGTCCAAGAGACAGTCTATGGCTACACCTTC.

The chain uses TRBV1 and TRBJ2-5; the table's D call, TRBD1, was not checked against the DNA. TRBV1 is deemed a pseudogene. The CDR3 is 15 amino acids. The CDR3 DNA sequence: TGCACCAGCAGCCAGGCGCCAGGGGGGCGAGAGACCCAGTACTTC. It encodes CTSSQAPGGRETQYF.

The chain has TRBV6-5 and TRBJ1-2; D remains unclear. Germline lookup yields CDR1 MNHEY and CDR2 SVGAGI. This CDR3 comprises 15 residues. V lost 5 bases, J lost 2 bases, and 15 bases lay in between. The CDR3 region is CASSPRFAPNYGYTF. The CDR3, as DNA: TGTGCCAGCAGTCCTCGGTTTGCCCCAAACTATGGCTACACCTTC.

The V call is TRBV9, the J call TRBJ2-1; D possibly corresponds to TRBD2 (5 bases). CDR1 and CDR2 (germline): SGDLS, YYNGEE. The CDR3 length is 16 residues. V dropped 0 bases and J dropped 5 bases, with 15 bases sitting between them. This CDR3 is CASSVDPGRGDNEQFF. In nucleotides, the CDR3 is TGTGCCAGCAGCGTAGACCCTGGGAGAGGCGACAATGAGCAGTTCTTC.

In DNA form, the CDR3 reads TGCGCCAGCAGCAATCTAGCGGGGCCCTCCTACGAGCAGTACTTC. It codes for CASSNLAGPSYEQYF. The chain is built from TRBV5-1 and TRBJ2-7; 9 bases line up with TRBD2. The CDR3 spans 15 residues. Germline CDR1 and CDR2: SGHRS and YFSETQ. V was pared by 4 bases and J by 0 bases, with 5 bases of the junction left unmatched.

The J gene is TRBJ2-7, the V gene TRBV5-6; D gene uncertain. CDR3 length: 14 residues. Germline V CDR1 and CDR2: SGHDT, YYEEEE. V lost 0 bases and J lost 0, with 7 bases in between. This chain's CDR3 is CASSLGQASYEQYF. CDR3 DNA: TGTGCCAGCAGCTTGGGGCAGGCCTCCTACGAGCAGTACTTC.

CDR3 in DNA: TGCGCCAGCAGCTTTACCAGGGCCTACGAGCAGTACTTC. This encodes CASSFTRAYEQYF. The rearrangement uses TRBV5-1 and TRBJ2-7; a possible D gene is TRBD1 (5 bases). This CDR3 region has 13 residues. V gave up 2 bases and J gave up 2 bases, with 8 bases separating them. From germline, CDR1 is SGHRS and CDR2 YFSETQ.

This sequence joins TRBV4-1 and TRBJ2-4; no firm D call. Germline values: CDR1 MGHRA, CDR2 YSYEKL. Trimming left V 0 bases short and J 0 bases short, with 15 bases between. This CDR3 spans 18 amino acids. The CDR3 coding sequence is TGCGCCAGCAGCCAAGATCAAGCAGACTCACTAGCCAAAAACATTCAGTACTTC. Translating it yields CASSQDQADSLAKNIQYF.

The chain couples TRBV25-1 to TRBJ2-7; D perhaps matches TRBD1 (5 bases). Germline V gene lookup returns CDR1 MGHDK and CDR2 SYGVNS. The CDR3 spans 13 residues. V lost 3 bases and J 0 bases, leaving 6 bases between the germline ends. For the CDR3, the DNA is TGTGCCAGCAGTGACAGGGTCTCCTACGAGCAGTACTTC. It encodes CASSDRVSYEQYF.

This clone was observed once. The V call is TRBV25-1, the J call TRBJ1-3; no clear D gene. The CDR3 consists of 13 residues. V shed 5 bases and J shed 0 bases, with 5 bases lying between them. Germline CDR1 MGHDK, CDR2 SYGVNS. In DNA, the CDR3 is TGTGCCAGCAGTCTTTTCTCTGGAAACACCATATATTTT. Its translation is CASSLFSGNTIYF.

This clone was detected a few times. J is TRBJ2-7 and V is TRBV4-1, with 10 nucleotides matching TRBD1. This CDR3 has 15 amino acids. The germline CDR1 and CDR2 sequences are MGHRA and YSYEKL. The trim removed 4 bases at V and 2 bases at J, leaving 5 bases unmatched. The CDR3 region is CASSLPGQGTYEQYF. CDR3 DNA: TGCGCCAGCAGCCTCCCGGGACAGGGGACCTACGAGCAGTACTTC.

This clone has more than one count but fewer than ten. The chain carries TRBV19 and TRBJ1-4; tentatively, D is TRBD1 (5 bases). V dropped 3 bases and J dropped 6 bases, with 14 bases sitting between them. Germline values: CDR1 LNHDA, CDR2 SQIVND (reference sequence). The CDR3 has 15 residues. CDR3 region: CASSIQGSAYEKLFF. CDR3 bases: TGTGCCAGTAGTATTCAGGGTTCCGCTTATGAAAAACTGTTTTTT.

This chain uses TRBV25-1 with TRBJ2-1; 10 bases fit TRBD1. Germline lookup yields CDR1 MGHDK and CDR2 SYGVNS. This CDR3 region has 15 residues. Trimming at V came to 6 bases and at J to 7 bases, leaving 9 bases not matched to a gene. The CDR3 here is CASSPPGQGRNEQFF. The CDR3 coding sequence is TGTGCCAGCAGCCCACCGGGACAGGGGCGGAATGAGCAGTTCTTC.

With respect to this clone: At one end the junction does not follow the germline gene, possibly because of a read error. The chain carries TRBV7-7 and TRBJ2-1; D not certain. The germline V gene encodes CDR1 SSHAT and CDR2 FNYEAQ (reference sequence). This CDR3 comprises 13 residues. The CDR3 spells CASSLNSRGEQFF. The CDR3 DNA is TGTGCTAGCAGCTTAAACTCACGTGGTGAGCAGTTCTTC.

This clone was detected a few times. CDR3 sequence (DNA): TGTGCCAGCTCACCAGGGACCCGCGGTTGGGACAAGACTGAAGCTTTCTTT. Translating it yields CASSPGTRGWDKTEAFF. The chain links TRBV18 to TRBJ1-1; tentatively, D is TRBD1 (6 bases). The CDR3 consists of 17 residues. Trimming stripped 2 bases from V and 5 bases from J, with 21 bases between. In germline, CDR1 is KGHSH, CDR2 LQKENI. Together with reference TRBV18 and TRBJ1-1, the CDR3 gives the full variable domain: NAGVMQNPRHLVRRRGQEARLRCSPMKGHSHVYWYRQLPEEGLKFMVYLQKENIIDESGMPKERFSAEFPKEGPSILRIQQVVRGDSAAYFCASSPGTRGWDKTEAFFGQGTRLTVV.

The chain links TRBV6-1 to TRBJ2-7; 11 positions match TRBD1. After removal of 4 bases from V and 1 base from J, the junction contained 3 bases not matched to a gene. This CDR3 has 15 residues. The germline V gene has CDR1 MNHNS and CDR2 SASEGT. For the CDR3, the DNA is TGTGCCAGCAGTGGGGACAGGGGGTGGTCCTACGAGCAGTACTTC. Translation: CASSGDRGWSYEQYF.

J is TRBJ1-2 and V is TRBV4-1; tentative D call: TRBD1 (5 bases). CDR1 and CDR2 from the germline V gene are MGHRA and YSYEKL. V gave up 2 bases and J gave up 8 bases, with 15 bases separating them. This CDR3 has 14 amino acids. The CDR3 sequence: CASSQIPGVGGYTF. CDR3 coding DNA: TGCGCCAGCAGCCAAATTCCGGGGGTGGGCGGCTACACCTTC.

The sample holds a few counts of this clone. This chain connects TRBV28 to TRBJ1-1; the D is unclear. Deletions cut 4 bases from V and 0 bases from J, with 18 bases between. Germline V gene sequence: CDR1 MDHEN, CDR2 SYDVKM. The CDR3 has 17 amino acids. CDR3 loop: CASSSPRGNYLNTEAFF. The CDR3 bases are TGTGCCAGCAGTTCCCCTCGCGGGAACTATTTGAACACTGAAGCTTTCTTT.

The chain couples TRBV13 to TRBJ1-2, with D maybe TRBD1 (5 bases). This CDR3 contains 14 residues. Germline V lookup: CDR1 PRHDT, CDR2 FYEKMQ (reference sequence). V was shortened by 1 base and J by 6 bases, with 12 bases between the two germline ends. The CDR3: CASSLEEGTHGYTF. For the CDR3, the DNA is TGTGCCAGCAGCTTAGAGGAGGGGACTCATGGCTACACCTTC.

This clone was detected only a few times. The rearrangement joins TRBV5-6 to TRBJ1-1; possible D gene TRBD1, 6 bases. The CDR3 consists of 13 residues. Germline-derived CDR1 and CDR2 are SGHDT and YYEEEE. Trimming stripped 6 bases from V and 3 bases from J, with 12 bases between. CDR3 amino acids: CASTHRADTEAFF. The CDR3 DNA is TGTGCCAGCACTCACAGGGCGGACACTGAAGCTTTCTTT.

The chain couples TRBV5-1 to TRBJ1-2, with TRBD1 as a possible D gene (6 bases). The V and J ends lost 4 bases and 4 bases respectively, with 17 bases between them. The CDR3 extends over 15 amino acids. Germline CDR1 SGHRS, CDR2 YFSETQ. The CDR3: CASSLDSNSIYGYTF. The CDR3 bases are TGCGCCAGCAGCCTGGACAGCAACTCAATCTATGGCTACACCTTC. Based on the CDR3 plus reference TRBV5-1 and TRBJ1-2, the full variable domain is KAGVTQTPRYLIKTRGQQVTLSCSPISGHRSVSWYQQTPGQGLQFLFEYFSETQRNKGNFPGRFSGRQFSNSRSEMNVSTLELGDSALYLCASSLDSNSIYGYTFGSGTRLTVV.

The chain combines TRBV5-6 with TRBJ2-6; 13 bases agree with TRBD2. Losses at the gene ends were 4 bases for V and 0 bases for J; bases not matched to a gene: 7. Germline values: CDR1 SGHDT, CDR2 YYEEEE. The CDR3 covers 19 residues. CDR3 protein: CASSAGLAGFFSGANVLTF. As DNA, the CDR3 is TGTGCCAGCAGCGCGGGACTAGCGGGGTTTTTCTCTGGGGCCAACGTCCTGACTTTC.